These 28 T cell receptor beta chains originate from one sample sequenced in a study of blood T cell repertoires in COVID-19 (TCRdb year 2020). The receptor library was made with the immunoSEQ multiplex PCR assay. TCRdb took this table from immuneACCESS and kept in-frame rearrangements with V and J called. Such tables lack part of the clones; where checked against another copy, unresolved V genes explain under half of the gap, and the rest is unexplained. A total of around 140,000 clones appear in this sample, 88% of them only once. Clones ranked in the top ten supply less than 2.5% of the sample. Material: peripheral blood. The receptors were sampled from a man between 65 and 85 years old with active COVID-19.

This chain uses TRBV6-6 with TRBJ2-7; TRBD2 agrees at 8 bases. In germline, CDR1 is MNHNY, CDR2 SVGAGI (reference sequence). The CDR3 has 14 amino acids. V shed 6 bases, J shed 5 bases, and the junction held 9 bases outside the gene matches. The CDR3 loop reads CASSPSAGVNEQYF. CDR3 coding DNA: TGTGCCAGCAGCCCCTCAGCGGGAGTGAACGAGCAGTACTTC.

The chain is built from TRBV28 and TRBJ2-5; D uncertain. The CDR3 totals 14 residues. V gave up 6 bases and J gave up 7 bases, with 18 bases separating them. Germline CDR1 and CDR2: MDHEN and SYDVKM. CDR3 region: CASSSPSTGRTQYF. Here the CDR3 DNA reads TGTGCCAGCAGCAGCCCCTCCACGGGTCGGACCCAGTACTTC.

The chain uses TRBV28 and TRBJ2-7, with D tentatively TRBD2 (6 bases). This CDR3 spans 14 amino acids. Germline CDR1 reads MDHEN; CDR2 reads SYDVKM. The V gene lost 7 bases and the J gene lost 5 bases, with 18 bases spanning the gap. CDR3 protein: CASIPRDLSHEQYF. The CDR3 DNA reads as TGTGCCAGCATCCCAAGGGACTTGTCCCACGAGCAGTACTTC.

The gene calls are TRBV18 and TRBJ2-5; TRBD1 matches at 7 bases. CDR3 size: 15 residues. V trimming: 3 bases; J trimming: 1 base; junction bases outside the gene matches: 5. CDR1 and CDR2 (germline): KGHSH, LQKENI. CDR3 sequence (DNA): TGTGCCAGCTCACCCACAGGGGACCTCCAAGAGACCCAGTACTTC. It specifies CASSPTGDLQETQYF.

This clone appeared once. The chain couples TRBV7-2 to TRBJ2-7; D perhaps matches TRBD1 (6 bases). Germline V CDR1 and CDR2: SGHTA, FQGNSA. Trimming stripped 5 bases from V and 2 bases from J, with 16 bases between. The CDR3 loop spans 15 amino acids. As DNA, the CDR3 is TGTGCCAGCAGCCTTCACCGAGACAGGACCTACGAGCAGTACTTC. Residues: CASSLHRDRTYEQYF.

The CDR3 protein is CASRRSGLYEQYF. CDR3 nucleotide sequence: TGTGCCAGCAGGCGTAGCGGGTTGTACGAGCAGTACTTC. V is TRBV28 and J is TRBJ2-7; 7 bases agree with TRBD2. This CDR3 has 13 residues. V was pared by 6 bases and J by 4 bases, with 6 bases of the junction left unmatched. The germline V gene encodes CDR1 MDHEN and CDR2 SYDVKM. The complete variable domain, with remaining parts taken from reference TRBV28 and TRBJ2-7, reads DVKVTQSSRYLVKRTGEKVFLECVQDMDHENMFWYRQDPGLGLRLIYFSYDVKMKEKGDIPEGYSVSREKKERFSLILESASTNQTSMYLCASRRSGLYEQYFGPGTRLTVT.

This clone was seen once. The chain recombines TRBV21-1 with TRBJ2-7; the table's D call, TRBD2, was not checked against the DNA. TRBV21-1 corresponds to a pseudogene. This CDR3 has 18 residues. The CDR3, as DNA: TGTGCCAGCAGCAAAGAAGGCTCTGAGACCCTAGGATCTTCCGAGCAGTACTTC. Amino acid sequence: CASSKEGSETLGSSEQYF.

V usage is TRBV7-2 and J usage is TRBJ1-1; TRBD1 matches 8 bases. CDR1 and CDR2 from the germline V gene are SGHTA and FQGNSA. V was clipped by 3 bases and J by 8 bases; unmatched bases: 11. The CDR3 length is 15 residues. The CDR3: CASSFRGTGAKEAFF. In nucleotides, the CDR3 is TGTGCCAGCAGCTTTCGTGGGACAGGCGCAAAAGAAGCTTTCTTT. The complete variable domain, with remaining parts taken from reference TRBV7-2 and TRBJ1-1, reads GAGVSQSPSNKVTEKGKDVELRCDPISGHTALYWYRQSLGQGLEFLIYFQGNSAPDKSGLPSDRFSAERTGGSVSTLTIQRTQQEDSAVYLCASSFRGTGAKEAFFGQGTRLTVV.

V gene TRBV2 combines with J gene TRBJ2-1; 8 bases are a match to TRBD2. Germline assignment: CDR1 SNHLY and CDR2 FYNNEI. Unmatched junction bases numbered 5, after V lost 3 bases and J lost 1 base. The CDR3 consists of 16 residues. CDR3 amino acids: CASSEFGLASYNEQFF. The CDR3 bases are TGTGCCAGCAGTGAGTTCGGACTAGCATCCTACAATGAGCAGTTCTTC.

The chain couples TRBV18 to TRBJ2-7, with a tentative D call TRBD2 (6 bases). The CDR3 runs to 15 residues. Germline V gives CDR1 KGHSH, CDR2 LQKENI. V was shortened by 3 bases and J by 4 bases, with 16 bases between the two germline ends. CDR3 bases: TGTGCCAGCTCACCGGCGGCCGGGGGTGGTTACGAGCAGTACTTC. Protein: CASSPAAGGGYEQYF. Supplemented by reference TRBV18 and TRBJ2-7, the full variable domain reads NAGVMQNPRHLVRRRGQEARLRCSPMKGHSHVYWYRQLPEEGLKFMVYLQKENIIDESGMPKERFSAEFPKEGPSILRIQQVVRGDSAAYFCASSPAAGGGYEQYFGPGTRLTVT.

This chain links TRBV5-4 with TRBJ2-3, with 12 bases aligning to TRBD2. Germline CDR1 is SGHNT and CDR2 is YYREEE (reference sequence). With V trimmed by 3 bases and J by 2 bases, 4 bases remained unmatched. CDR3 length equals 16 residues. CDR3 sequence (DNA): TGTGCCAGCAGCTCTCTAGCGGGAGGGAACACAGATACGCAGTATTTT. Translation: CASSSLAGGNTDTQYF.

The CDR3 DNA follows: TGTGCCTGGAGTGTACGGGGAATCGGGGAGCTGTTTTTT. As protein: CAWSVRGIGELFF. The gene calls are TRBV30 and TRBJ2-2; D may be TRBD2 (5 bases). The CDR3 extends over 13 amino acids. Per germline, CDR1 GTSNPN and CDR2 SVGIG (reference sequence). V was clipped by 0 bases and J by 7 bases, with 9 bases between them.

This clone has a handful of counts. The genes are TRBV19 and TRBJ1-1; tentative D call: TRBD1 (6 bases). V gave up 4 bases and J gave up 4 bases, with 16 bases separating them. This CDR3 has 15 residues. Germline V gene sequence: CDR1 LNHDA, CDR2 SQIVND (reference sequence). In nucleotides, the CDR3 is TGTGCCAGTAGTACCCGGGGGGCCGGGATCACTGAAGCTTTCTTT. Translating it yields CASSTRGAGITEAFF.

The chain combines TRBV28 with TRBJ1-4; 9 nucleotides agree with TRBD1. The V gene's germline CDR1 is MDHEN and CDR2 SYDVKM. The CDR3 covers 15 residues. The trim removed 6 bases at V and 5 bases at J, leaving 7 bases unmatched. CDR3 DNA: TGTGCCAGCAGATCAGGAGGGACAGGGAATGAAAAACTGTTTTTT. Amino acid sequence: CASRSGGTGNEKLFF.

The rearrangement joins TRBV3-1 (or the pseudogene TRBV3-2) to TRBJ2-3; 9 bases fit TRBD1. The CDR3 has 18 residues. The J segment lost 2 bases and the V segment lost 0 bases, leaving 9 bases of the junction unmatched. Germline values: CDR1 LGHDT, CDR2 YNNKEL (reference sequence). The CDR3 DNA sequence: TGTGCCAGCAGCCAAGATGGTCTGGGACAGGGCGCCACAGATACGCAGTATTTT. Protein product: CASSQDGLGQGATDTQYF.

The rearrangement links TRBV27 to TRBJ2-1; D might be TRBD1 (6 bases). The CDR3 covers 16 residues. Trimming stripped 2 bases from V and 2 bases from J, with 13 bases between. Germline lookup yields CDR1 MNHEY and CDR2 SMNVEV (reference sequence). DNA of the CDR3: TGTGCCAGCAGTTTACTCTTGGGGGCGCCCTACAATGAGCAGTTCTTC. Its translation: CASSLLLGAPYNEQFF.

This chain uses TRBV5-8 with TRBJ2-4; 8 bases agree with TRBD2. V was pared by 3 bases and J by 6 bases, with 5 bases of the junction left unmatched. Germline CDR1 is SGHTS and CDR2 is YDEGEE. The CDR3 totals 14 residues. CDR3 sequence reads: CASSWGRGGNIQYF. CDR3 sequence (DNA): TGTGCCAGCAGCTGGGGCCGGGGGGGAAACATTCAGTACTTC.

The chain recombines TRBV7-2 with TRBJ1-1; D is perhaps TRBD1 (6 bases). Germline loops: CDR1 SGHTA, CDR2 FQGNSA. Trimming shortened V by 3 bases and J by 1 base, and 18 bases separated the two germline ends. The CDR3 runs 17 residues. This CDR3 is CASSFQPTGTTNTEAFF. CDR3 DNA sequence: TGTGCCAGCAGCTTCCAGCCTACCGGGACAACGAACACTGAAGCTTTCTTT.

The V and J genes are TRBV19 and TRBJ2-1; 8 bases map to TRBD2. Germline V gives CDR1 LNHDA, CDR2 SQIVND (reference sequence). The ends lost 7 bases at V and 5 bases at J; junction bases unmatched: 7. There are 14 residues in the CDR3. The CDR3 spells CASIGRARNNEQFF. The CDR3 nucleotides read TGTGCCAGTATCGGGAGGGCGCGGAACAATGAGCAGTTCTTC.

In DNA, the CDR3 is TGTGCCACCAGCGGACAGGGGGGCTCCTACGAGCAGTACTTC. Translating gives CATSGQGGSYEQYF. This sequence joins TRBV24-1 and TRBJ2-7, with 10 bases identical to TRBD1. Germline CDR1 reads KGHDR; CDR2 reads SFDVKD. V was clipped by 7 bases and J by 0 bases; unmatched bases: 2. This CDR3 contains 14 residues.

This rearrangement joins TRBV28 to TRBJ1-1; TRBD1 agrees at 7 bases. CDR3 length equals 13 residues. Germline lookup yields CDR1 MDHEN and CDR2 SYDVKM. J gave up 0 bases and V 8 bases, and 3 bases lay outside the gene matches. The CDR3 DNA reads TGTGCCAGCTTACAGGGGATGAACACTGAAGCTTTCTTT. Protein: CASLQGMNTEAFF.

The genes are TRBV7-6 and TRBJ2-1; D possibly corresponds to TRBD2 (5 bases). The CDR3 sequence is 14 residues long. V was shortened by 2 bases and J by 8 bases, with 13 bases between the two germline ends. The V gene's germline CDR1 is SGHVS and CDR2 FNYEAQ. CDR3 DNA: TGTGCCAGCAGCTTACCTAGCTTAAGTCATGAGCAGTTCTTC. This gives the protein CASSLPSLSHEQFF.

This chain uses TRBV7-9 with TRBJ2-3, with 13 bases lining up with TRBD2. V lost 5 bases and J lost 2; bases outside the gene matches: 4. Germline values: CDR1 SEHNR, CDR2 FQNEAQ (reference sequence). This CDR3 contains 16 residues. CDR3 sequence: CASSPGLAGLTDTQYF. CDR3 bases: TGTGCCAGCAGCCCGGGACTAGCGGGACTCACAGATACGCAGTATTTT.

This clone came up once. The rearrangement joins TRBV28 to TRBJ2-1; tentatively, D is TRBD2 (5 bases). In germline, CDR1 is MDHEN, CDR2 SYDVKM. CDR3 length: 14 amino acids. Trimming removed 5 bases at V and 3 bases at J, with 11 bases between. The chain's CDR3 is CASSRPGDYNEQFF. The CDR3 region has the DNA TGTGCCAGCAGTCGTCCCGGGGACTACAATGAGCAGTTCTTC.

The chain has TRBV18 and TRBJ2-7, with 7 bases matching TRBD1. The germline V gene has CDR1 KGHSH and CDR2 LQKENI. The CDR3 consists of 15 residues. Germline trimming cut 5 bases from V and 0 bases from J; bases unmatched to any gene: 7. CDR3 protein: CASSNTGAGSYEQYF. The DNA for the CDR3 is TGTGCCAGCTCAAATACAGGGGCGGGCTCCTACGAGCAGTACTTC.

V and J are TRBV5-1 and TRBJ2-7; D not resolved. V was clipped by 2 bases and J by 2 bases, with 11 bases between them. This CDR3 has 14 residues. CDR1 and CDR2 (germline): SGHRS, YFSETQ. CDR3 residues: CASSFSAATYEQYF. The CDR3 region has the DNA TGCGCCAGCAGCTTTTCTGCGGCCACCTACGAGCAGTACTTC.

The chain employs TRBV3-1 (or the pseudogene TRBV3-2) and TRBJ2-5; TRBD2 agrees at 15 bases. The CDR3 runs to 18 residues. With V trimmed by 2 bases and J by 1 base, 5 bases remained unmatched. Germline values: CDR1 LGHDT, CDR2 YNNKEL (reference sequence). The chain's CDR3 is CASSQSGLAGGLQETQYF. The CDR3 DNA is TGTGCCAGCAGCCAATCGGGACTAGCGGGAGGACTCCAAGAGACCCAGTACTTC.

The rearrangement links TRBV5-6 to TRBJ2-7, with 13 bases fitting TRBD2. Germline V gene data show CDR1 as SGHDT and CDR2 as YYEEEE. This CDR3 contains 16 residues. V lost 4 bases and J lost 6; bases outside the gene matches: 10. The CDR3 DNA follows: TGTGCCAGCAGCGGCACCGGGACTAGCGGGACTGCCGAGCAGTACTTC. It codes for CASSGTGTSGTAEQYF.